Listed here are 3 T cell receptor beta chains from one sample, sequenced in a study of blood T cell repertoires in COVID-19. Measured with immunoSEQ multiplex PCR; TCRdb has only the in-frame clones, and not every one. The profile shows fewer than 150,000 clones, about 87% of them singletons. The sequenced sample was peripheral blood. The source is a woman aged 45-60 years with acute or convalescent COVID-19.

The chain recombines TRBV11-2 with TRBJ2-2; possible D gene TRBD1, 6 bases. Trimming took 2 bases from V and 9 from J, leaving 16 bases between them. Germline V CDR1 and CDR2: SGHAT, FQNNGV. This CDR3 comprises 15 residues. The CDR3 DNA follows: TGTGCCAGCAGCTTAATGACAGGCACGACGTGGGAGCTGTTTTTT. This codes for CASSLMTGTTWELFF.

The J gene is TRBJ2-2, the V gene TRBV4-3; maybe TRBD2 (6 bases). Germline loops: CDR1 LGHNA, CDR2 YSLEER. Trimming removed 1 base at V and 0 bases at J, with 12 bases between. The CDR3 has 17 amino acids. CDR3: CASSQGRGGANTGELFF. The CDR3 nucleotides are TGCGCCAGCAGCCAAGGACGTGGCGGGGCGAACACCGGGGAGCTGTTTTTT.

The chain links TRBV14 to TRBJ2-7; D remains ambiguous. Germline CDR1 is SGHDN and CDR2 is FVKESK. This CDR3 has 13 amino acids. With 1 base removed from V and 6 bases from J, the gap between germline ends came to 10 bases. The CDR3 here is CASSQVQTGEQYF. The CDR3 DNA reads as TGTGCCAGCAGCCAAGTGCAGACTGGCGAGCAGTACTTC.